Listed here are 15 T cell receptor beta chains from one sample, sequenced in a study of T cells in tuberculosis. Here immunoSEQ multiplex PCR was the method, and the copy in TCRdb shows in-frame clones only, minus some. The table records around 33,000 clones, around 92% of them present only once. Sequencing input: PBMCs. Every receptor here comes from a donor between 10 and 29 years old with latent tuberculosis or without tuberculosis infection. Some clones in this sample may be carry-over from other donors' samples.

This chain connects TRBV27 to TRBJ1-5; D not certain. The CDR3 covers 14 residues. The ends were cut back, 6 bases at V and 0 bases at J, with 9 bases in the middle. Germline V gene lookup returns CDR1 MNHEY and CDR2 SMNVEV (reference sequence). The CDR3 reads CASRMSGSNQPQHF. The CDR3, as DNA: TGTGCCAGCAGAATGAGCGGTAGCAATCAGCCCCAGCATTTT.

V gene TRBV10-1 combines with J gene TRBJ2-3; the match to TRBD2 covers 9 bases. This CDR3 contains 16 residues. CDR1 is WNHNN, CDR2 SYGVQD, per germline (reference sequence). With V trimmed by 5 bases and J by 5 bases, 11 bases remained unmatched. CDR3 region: CASSSSSGRQGDTQYF. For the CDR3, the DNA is TGCGCCAGCAGTTCCTCCAGCGGGAGGCAGGGAGATACGCAGTATTTT.

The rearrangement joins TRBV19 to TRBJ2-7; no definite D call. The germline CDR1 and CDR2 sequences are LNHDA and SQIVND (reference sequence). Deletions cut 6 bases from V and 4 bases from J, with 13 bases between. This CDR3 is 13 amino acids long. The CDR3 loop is CASSGVDSYEQYF. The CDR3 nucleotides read TGTGCCAGTAGCGGAGTGGATTCTTACGAGCAGTACTTC.

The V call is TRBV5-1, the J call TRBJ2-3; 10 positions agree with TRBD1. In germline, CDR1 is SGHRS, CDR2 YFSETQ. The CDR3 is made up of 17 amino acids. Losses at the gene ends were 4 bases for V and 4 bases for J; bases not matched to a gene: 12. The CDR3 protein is CASSLFGTGEGADTQYF. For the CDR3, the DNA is TGCGCCAGCAGCCTCTTCGGGACAGGGGAGGGTGCAGATACGCAGTATTTT.

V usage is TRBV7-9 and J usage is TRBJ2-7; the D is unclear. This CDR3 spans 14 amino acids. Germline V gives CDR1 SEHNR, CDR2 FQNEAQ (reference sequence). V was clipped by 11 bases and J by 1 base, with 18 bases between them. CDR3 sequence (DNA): TGTGCCGCTGCCGTTGAAACAGAGTCCTACGAGCAGTACTTC. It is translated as CAAAVETESYEQYF.

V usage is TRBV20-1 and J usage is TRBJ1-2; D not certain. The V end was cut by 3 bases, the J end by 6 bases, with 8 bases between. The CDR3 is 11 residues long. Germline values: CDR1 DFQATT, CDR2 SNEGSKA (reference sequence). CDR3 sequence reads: CSARWGDGYTF. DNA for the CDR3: TGCAGTGCTAGGTGGGGAGATGGCTACACCTTC.

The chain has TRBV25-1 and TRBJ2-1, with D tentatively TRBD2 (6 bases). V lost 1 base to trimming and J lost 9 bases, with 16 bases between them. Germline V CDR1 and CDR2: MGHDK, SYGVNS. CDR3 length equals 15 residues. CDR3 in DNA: TGTGCCAGCAGTGAATTCCAGGGCGGGATGAGTGAGCAGTTCTTC. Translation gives CASSEFQGGMSEQFF.

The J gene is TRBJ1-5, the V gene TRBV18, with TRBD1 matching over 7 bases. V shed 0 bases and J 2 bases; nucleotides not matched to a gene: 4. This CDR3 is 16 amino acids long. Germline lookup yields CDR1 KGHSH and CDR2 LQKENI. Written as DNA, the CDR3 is TGTGCCAGCTCACCACCGGAAGGGGGCGGCAATCAGCCCCAGCATTTT. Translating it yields CASSPPEGGGNQPQHF.

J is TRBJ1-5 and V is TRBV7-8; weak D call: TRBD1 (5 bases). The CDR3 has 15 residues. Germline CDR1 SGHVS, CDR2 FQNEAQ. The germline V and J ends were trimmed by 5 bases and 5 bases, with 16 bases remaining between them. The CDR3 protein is CASSPRSGGDQPQHF. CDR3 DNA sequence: TGTGCCAGCAGCCCCCGGTCGGGGGGAGATCAGCCCCAGCATTTT.

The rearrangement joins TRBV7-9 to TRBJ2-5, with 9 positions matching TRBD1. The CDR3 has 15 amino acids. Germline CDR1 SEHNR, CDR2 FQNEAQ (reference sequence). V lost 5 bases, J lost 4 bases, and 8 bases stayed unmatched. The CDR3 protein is CASSPLDRGAETQYF. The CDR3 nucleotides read TGTGCCAGCAGCCCCTTGGACAGGGGAGCAGAGACCCAGTACTTC.

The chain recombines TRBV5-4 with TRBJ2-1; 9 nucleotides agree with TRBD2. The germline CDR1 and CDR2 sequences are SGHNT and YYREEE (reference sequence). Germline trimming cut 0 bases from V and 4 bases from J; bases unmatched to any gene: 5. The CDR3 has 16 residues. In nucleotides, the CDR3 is TGTGCCAGCAGCTTGGGACTAGCGGAGGTTTACAATGAGCAGTTCTTC. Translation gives CASSLGLAEVYNEQFF.

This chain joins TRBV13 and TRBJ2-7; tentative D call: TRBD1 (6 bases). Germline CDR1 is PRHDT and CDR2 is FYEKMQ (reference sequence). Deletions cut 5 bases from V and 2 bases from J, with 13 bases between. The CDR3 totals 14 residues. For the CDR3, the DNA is TGTGCCAGCAGCCCCCCCTCAGGGGCCTACGAGCAGTACTTC. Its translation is CASSPPSGAYEQYF.

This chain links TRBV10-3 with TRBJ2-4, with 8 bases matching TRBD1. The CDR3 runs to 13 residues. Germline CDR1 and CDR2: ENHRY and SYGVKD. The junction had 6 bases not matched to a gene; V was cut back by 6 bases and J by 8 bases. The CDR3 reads CAISPGGTDIQYF. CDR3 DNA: TGTGCCATCAGCCCAGGGGGCACGGACATTCAGTACTTC.

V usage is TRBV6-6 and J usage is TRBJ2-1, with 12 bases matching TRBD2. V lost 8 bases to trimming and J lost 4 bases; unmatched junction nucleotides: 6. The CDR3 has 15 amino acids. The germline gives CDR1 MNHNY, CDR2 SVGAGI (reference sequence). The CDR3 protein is CASSSGTSGYNEQFF. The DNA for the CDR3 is TGTGCCAGCTCCTCCGGGACTAGCGGGTACAATGAGCAGTTCTTC.

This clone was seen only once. DNA for the CDR3: TGTGCCAGCAGTTTATCCCGACAGGGTAGGCCTGAAGCTTTCTTT. This gives the protein CASSLSRQGRPEAFF. The gene calls are TRBV27 and TRBJ1-1, with 7 bases lining up with TRBD1. Germline CDR1 reads MNHEY; CDR2 reads SMNVEV (reference sequence). With 0 bases clipped from V and 6 bases from J, the junction kept 7 bases outside the gene matches. This CDR3 contains 15 residues.